This TCR beta chain stems from a study of shared clonotypes between healthy human individuals. Sequencing used immunoSEQ multiplex PCR; TCRdb keeps in-frame clones, though not all of them. The sample comprises around 610,000 clones, 95% to 96% of which are singletons, and around 0.1% rests with the top ten. The CDR3 spans 14 residues. Per germline, CDR1 SQVTM and CDR2 ANQGSEA. The V and J ends lost 2 bases and 4 bases, in that order; junction bases with no gene match: 5. Study-level findings and limits: Limitation of the genetic and exposure-history diversity represented came from the few donors. Estimated richness values were generally larger in naive subsets than in memory subsets. Clonotypes shared by all four sorted-subset donors had higher generation probabilities than non-shared clonotypes. Large depth notwithstanding, sorted-subset sequencing proved incomplete by rarefaction.

On this clone itself: What it binds is not known.

Naive CD8 cells comprised CD45RO-negative, CCR7-positively selected cells, excluding terminally differentiated effector memory CD45RA+ cells. The specimen sequenced was naive CD8+ T cells sorted from blood. V is TRBV29-1 and J is TRBJ2-1; TRBD2 matches 7 bases. The source of this sequence is a woman younger than 45 in good health. The CDR3, as DNA: TGCAGCGTTGAACTAGCGGTGGCGTACAATGAGCAGTTCTTC. Protein: CSVELAVAYNEQFF.